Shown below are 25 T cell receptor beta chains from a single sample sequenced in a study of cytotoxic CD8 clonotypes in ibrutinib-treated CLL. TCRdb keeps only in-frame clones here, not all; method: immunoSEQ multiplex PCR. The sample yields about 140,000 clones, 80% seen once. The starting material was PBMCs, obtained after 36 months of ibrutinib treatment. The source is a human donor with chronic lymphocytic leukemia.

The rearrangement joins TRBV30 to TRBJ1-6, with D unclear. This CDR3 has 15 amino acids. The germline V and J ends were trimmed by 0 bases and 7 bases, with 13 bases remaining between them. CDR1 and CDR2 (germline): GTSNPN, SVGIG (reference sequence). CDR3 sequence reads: CAWSVSGLRNSPLHF. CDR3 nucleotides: TGTGCCTGGAGTGTTTCGGGGTTGAGGAATTCACCCCTCCACTTT. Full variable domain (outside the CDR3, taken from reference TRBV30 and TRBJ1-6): SQTIHQWPATLVQPVGSPLSLECTVEGTSNPNLYWYRQAAGRGLQLLFYSVGIGQISSEVPQNLSASRPQDRQFILSSKKLLLSDSGFYLCAWSVSGLRNSPLHFGNGTRLTVT.

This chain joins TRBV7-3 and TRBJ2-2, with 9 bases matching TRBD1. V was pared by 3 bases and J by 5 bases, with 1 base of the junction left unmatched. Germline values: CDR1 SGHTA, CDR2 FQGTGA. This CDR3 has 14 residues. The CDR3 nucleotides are TGTGCCAGCAGCTTGGGACAGGGTACCGGGGAGCTGTTTTTT. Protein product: CASSLGQGTGELFF.

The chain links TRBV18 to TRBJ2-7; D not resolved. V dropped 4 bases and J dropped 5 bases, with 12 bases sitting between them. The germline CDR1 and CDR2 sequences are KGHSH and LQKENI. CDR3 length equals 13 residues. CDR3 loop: CASSQSVRDEQYF. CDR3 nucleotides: TGTGCCAGCTCACAGTCCGTTCGGGACGAGCAGTACTTC.

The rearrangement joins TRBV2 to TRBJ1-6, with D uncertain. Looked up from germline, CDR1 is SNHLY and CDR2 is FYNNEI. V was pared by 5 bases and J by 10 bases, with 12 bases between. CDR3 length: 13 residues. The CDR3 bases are TGTGCCAGCAGTCGGGAGACGGGGTCACCCCTCCACTTT. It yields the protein CASSRETGSPLHF. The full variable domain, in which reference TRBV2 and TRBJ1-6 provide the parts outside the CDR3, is EPEVTQTPSHQVTQMGQEVILRCVPISNHLYFYWYRQILGQKVEFLVSFYNNEISEKSEIFDDQFSVERPDGSNFTLKIRSTKLEDSAMYFCASSRETGSPLHFGNGTRLTVT.

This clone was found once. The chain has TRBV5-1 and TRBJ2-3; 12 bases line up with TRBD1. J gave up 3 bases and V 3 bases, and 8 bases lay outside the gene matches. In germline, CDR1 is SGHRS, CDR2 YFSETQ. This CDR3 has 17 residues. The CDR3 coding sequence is TGCGCCAGCAGCTGGGGACAGGGGGCAGTTGGAACAGATACGCAGTATTTT. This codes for CASSWGQGAVGTDTQYF.

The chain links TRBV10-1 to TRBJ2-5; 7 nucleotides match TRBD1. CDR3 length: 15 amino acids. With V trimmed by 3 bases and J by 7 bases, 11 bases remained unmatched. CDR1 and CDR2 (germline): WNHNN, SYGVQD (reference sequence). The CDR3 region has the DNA TGCGCCAGCAGTGATGCAGGGGGTCGCCGGGGGACCCAGTACTTC. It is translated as CASSDAGGRRGTQYF.

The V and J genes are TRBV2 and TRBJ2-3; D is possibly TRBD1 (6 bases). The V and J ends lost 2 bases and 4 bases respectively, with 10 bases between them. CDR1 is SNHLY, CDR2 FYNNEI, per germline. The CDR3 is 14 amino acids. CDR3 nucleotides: TGTGCCAGCAGTGAACTGACAGGCGCAGATACGCAGTATTTT. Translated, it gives CASSELTGADTQYF.

CDR3 sequence: CASSYSNWVGDEKLFF. The CDR3 DNA is TGTGCCAGCAGTTACTCGAACTGGGTAGGGGATGAAAAACTGTTTTTT. The chain has TRBV6-5 and TRBJ1-4; tentative D call: TRBD1 (5 bases). Trimming removed 0 bases from V and 6 bases from J, with 14 bases in between. This CDR3 has 16 residues. CDR1 MNHEY and CDR2 SVGAGI come from the germline V gene.

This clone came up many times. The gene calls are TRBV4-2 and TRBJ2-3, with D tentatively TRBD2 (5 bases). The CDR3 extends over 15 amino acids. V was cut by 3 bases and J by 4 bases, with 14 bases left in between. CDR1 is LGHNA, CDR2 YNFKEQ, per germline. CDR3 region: CASSQRAGEADTQYF. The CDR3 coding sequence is TGTGCCAGCAGCCAGCGGGCGGGTGAGGCAGATACGCAGTATTTT.

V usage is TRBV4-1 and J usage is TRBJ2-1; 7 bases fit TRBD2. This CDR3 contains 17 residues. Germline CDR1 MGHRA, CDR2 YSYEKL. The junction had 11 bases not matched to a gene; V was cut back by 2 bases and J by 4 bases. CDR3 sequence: CASSQNRLREKYNEQFF. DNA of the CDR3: TGCGCCAGCAGCCAAAACCGATTGCGGGAGAAGTACAATGAGCAGTTCTTC.

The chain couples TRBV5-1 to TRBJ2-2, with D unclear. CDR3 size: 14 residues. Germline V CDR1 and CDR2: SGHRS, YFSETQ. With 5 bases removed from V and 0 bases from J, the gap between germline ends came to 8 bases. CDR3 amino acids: CASSGRPNTGELFF. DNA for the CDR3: TGCGCCAGCAGTGGTCGACCGAACACCGGGGAGCTGTTTTTT.

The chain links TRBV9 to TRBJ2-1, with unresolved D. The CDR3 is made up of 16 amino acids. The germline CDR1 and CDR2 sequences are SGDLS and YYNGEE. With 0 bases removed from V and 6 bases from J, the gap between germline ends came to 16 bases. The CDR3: CASSVDLDRPPNEQFF. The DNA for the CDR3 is TGTGCCAGCAGCGTAGATTTGGACCGCCCCCCCAATGAGCAGTTCTTC.

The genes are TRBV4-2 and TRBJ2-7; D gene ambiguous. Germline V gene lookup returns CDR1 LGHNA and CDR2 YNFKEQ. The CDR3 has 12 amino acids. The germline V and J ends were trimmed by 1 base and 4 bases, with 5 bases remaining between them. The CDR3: CASSQVPYEQYF. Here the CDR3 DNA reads TGTGCCAGCAGCCAAGTACCATACGAGCAGTACTTC.

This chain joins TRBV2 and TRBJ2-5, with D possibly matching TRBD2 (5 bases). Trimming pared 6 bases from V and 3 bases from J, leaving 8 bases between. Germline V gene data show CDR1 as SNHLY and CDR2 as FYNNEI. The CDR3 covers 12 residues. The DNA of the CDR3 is TGTGCCAGCAGCTCGGGGAAAGAGACCCAGTACTTC. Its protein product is CASSSGKETQYF. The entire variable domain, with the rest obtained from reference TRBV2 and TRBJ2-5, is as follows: EPEVTQTPSHQVTQMGQEVILRCVPISNHLYFYWYRQILGQKVEFLVSFYNNEISEKSEIFDDQFSVERPDGSNFTLKIRSTKLEDSAMYFCASSSGKETQYFGPGTRLLVL.

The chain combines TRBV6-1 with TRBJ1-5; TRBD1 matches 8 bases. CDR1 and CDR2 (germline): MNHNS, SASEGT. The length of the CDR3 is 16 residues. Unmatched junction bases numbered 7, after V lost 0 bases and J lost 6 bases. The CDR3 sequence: CASSEARTGIGQPQHF. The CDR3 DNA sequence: TGTGCCAGCAGTGAAGCTAGGACAGGGATCGGTCAGCCCCAGCATTTT.

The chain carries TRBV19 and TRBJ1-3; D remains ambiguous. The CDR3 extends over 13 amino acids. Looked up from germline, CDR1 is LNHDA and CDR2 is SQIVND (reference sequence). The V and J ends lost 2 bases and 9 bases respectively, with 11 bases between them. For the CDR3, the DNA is TGTGCCAGTAGTATAATCCCCCCCAGCACCATATATTTT. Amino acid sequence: CASSIIPPSTIYF.

CDR3 amino acids: CASSLNTEAFF. CDR3 in DNA: TGCGCCAGCAGCTTAAACACTGAAGCTTTCTTT. The chain has TRBV5-1 and TRBJ1-1; D is unclear. Germline values: CDR1 SGHRS, CDR2 YFSETQ. V was pared by 2 bases and J by 2 bases, with 1 base between. The length of the CDR3 is 11 residues.

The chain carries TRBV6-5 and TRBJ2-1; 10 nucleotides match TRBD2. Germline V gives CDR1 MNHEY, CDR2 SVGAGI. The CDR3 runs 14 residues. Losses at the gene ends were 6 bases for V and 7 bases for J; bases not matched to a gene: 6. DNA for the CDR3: TGTGCCAGCAGAGGGACTAGCGTTTGGAATGAGCAGTTCTTC. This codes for CASRGTSVWNEQFF.

The CDR3 bases are TGCGCCAGCAGCTATTTCGGACAGGACTTAGCGGGGAAATTGACAGATACGCAGTATTTT. Translation gives CASSYFGQDLAGKLTDTQYF. The rearrangement uses TRBV4-1 and TRBJ2-3; TRBD2 might be the D (8 bases). Trimming shortened V by 5 bases and J by 3 bases, and 30 bases separated the two germline ends. The CDR3 totals 20 residues. The V gene's germline CDR1 is MGHRA and CDR2 YSYEKL.

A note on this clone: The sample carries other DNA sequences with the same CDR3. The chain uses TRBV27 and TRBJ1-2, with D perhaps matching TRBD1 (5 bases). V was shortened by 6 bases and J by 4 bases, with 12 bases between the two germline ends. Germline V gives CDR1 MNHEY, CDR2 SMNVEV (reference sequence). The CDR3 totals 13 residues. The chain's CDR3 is CASSRDSFYGYTF. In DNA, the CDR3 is TGTGCCAGCAGCCGCGACAGTTTCTATGGCTACACCTTC.

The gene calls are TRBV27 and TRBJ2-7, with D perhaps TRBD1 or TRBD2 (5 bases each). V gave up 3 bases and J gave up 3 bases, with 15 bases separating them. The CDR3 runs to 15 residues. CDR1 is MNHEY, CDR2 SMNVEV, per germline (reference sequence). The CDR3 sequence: CASSFGVGAIYEQYF. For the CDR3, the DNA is TGTGCCAGCAGTTTCGGAGTCGGGGCGATCTACGAGCAGTACTTC.

DNA for the CDR3: TGCGCCAGCAGCATAAGGACTAGCGGGAGTGAAGGCATTCAGTACTTC. Encoded protein: CASSIRTSGSEGIQYF. The chain employs TRBV5-1 and TRBJ2-4; 13 nucleotides line up with TRBD2. This CDR3 is 16 amino acids long. Per germline, CDR1 SGHRS and CDR2 YFSETQ. Germline trimming cut 4 bases from V and 9 bases from J; bases unmatched to any gene: 10.

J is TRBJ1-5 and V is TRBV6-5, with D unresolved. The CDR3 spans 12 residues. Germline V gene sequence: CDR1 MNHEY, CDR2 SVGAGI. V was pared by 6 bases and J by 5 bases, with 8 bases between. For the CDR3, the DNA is TGTGCCAGCAGCCGTGGGGATCAGCCCCAGCATTTT. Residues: CASSRGDQPQHF.

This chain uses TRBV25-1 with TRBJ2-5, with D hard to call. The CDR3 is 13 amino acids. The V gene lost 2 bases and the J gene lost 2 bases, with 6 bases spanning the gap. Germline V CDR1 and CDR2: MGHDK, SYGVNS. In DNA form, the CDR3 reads TGTGCCAGCAGTGAAAACCCACAAGAGACCCAGTACTTC. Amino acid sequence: CASSENPQETQYF.

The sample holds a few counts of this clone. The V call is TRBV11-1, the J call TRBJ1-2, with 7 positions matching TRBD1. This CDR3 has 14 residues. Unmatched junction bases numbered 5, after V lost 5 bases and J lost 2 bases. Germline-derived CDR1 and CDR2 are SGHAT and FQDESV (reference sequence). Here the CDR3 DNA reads TGTGCCAGCAGCCTGGGACAGCAAAACTATGGCTACACCTTC. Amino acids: CASSLGQQNYGYTF.